This T cell receptor beta chain was obtained from a study of blood T cell repertoires in COVID-19. At the level of the study: The study drew acute and convalescent COVID-19 samples from the United States, Italy and Spain.

This CDR3 contains 14 residues. The V end was cut by 5 bases, the J end by 4 bases, with 12 bases between. CDR1 and CDR2 from the germline V gene are SEHNR and FQNEAQ (reference sequence). TCRdb's table, derived via immunoSEQ multiplex PCR, lists solely in-frame clones and lacks some. The top ten clones hold approximately 3.5% of a sample with more than 300,000 clones, roughly 89% of them seen once. The TCR was taken from a woman aged 18-29 years who had recovered from COVID-19. The sequencing input was peripheral blood. The chain has TRBV7-9 and TRBJ1-3; D is undetermined. The CDR3 spells CASSPVPRGNTIYF. CDR3 coding DNA: TGTGCCAGCAGCCCTGTCCCCCGGGGAAACACCATATATTTT.